This entry lists 7 T cell receptor beta chains sequenced from one sample in a study of blood T cells in healthy people across ages. A second roughly 7 to 11 cycle PCR used barcoded and J-beta primers. TCRdb re-analysed the 5' RACE reads in MiXCR, keeping a single row per CDR3 protein. The sample contains about 1.7 million distinct CDR3 sequences, approximately 28% of which appear only once. The sample taken for sequencing was blood. These receptors all come from a woman under 40 in good health.

The rearrangement links TRBV20-1 to TRBJ2-3; D is possibly TRBD1 or TRBD2 (5 bases each). This CDR3 comprises 14 residues. Germline-derived CDR1 and CDR2 are DFQATT and SNEGSKA (reference sequence). Trimming removed 1 base at V and 2 bases at J, with 10 bases between. CDR3 coding DNA: TGCAGTGCTAGAGCCTCGGGGCCCACAGATACGCAGTATTTT. Translating it yields CSARASGPTDTQYF.

The V call is TRBV4-2, the J call TRBJ2-7; TRBD1 matches at 7 bases. The J segment lost 6 bases and the V segment lost 4 bases, leaving 6 bases of the junction unmatched. The CDR3 runs 13 residues. Germline V CDR1 and CDR2: LGHNA, YNFKEQ. DNA for the CDR3: TGTGCCAGCAGCCGCAGGACAGGCCCCGAGCAGTACTTC. It encodes CASSRRTGPEQYF.

This clonotype was seen many times. The CDR3 nucleotides read TGCAGTGCTACGGGACAGGGGTACGAGCAGTACTTC. The encoded protein is CSATGQGYEQYF. The gene calls are TRBV20-1 and TRBJ2-7, with 10 nucleotides matching TRBD1. The CDR3 length is 12 residues. Germline CDR1 DFQATT, CDR2 SNEGSKA (reference sequence). V lost 4 bases and J lost 4; bases outside the gene matches: 1.

The chain joins TRBV24-1 to TRBJ2-1, with 8 bases identical to TRBD2. The CDR3 consists of 16 residues. V gave up 0 bases and J gave up 3 bases; unmatched junction bases: 3. Germline CDR1 KGHDR, CDR2 SFDVKD. CDR3 coding DNA: TGTGCCACCAGTGATTTGATAGCGGGAAGCTACAATGAGCAGTTCTTC. Its protein is CATSDLIAGSYNEQFF.

The chain joins TRBV7-8 to TRBJ1-1; possibly TRBD1 for D (6 bases). The CDR3 has 16 residues. CDR1 is SGHVS, CDR2 FQNEAQ, per germline. V lost 4 bases to trimming and J lost 4 bases, with 19 bases between them. Here the CDR3 DNA reads TGTGCCAGCAGCTCGACCCCCAGGGGTAGAGGCACTGAAGCTTTCTTT. Its protein product is CASSSTPRGRGTEAFF.

The genes are TRBV4-1 and TRBJ2-7, with 7 bases identical to TRBD1. Looked up from germline, CDR1 is MGHRA and CDR2 is YSYEKL. The CDR3 spans 15 residues. The V gene end was trimmed by 6 bases and the J gene end by 3 bases; junction bases not matched to a gene: 11. The CDR3 DNA reads as TGCGCCAGCAGTCTTTTGCCGGGACAGCTCTACGAGCAGTACTTC. It yields the protein CASSLLPGQLYEQYF.

The chain uses TRBV20-1 and TRBJ1-2, with D hard to call. Trimming took off 1 base at V and 0 bases at J, with 15 bases between the two ends. The CDR3 spans 16 residues. Per germline, CDR1 DFQATT and CDR2 SNEGSKA (reference sequence). The CDR3 nucleotides read TGCAGTGCTAGAGTTCCACATACGTGGGCTAACTATGGCTACACCTTC. Translation gives CSARVPHTWANYGYTF.